The next 14 T cell receptor beta chains were all read from a single sample in a study of blood T cell repertoires in COVID-19. Using immunoSEQ multiplex PCR, the repertoire was profiled, and TCRdb retains in-frame clones only, with some absent. The profile shows roughly 30,000 clones, around four fifths of them singletons. The sample taken for sequencing was peripheral blood. The receptors shown here come from a man between 65 and 85 years old with acute or convalescent COVID-19.

This chain connects TRBV19 to TRBJ2-5; D perhaps matches TRBD1 (6 bases). Germline V CDR1 and CDR2: LNHDA, SQIVND (reference sequence). Trimming cost V 5 bases and J 1 base, with 11 bases left between them. The CDR3 extends over 14 amino acids. The CDR3 loop is CASSLTGFQETQYF. In DNA, the CDR3 is TGTGCCAGTAGTTTAACAGGGTTCCAAGAGACCCAGTACTTC.

The rearrangement links TRBV6-2 or TRBV6-3 to TRBJ2-7; tentative D call: TRBD2 (6 bases). The germline CDR1 and CDR2 sequences are MNHEY and SVGEGT. CDR3 length equals 17 residues. V lost 0 bases, J lost 1 base, and 16 bases lay in between. The CDR3 is CASSYSIATRGSYEQYF. CDR3 bases: TGTGCCAGCAGTTACTCTATAGCAACCCGGGGGTCCTACGAGCAGTACTTC.

This clone has only one observation. The V call is TRBV10-3, the J call TRBJ1-5, with D hard to call. Germline V gives CDR1 ENHRY, CDR2 SYGVKD. CDR3 length: 13 amino acids. Trimming pared 8 bases from V and 7 bases from J, leaving 15 bases between. CDR3 nucleotides: TGTGCCATCCGGGAGGGATTGGGCCAGCCCCAGCATTTT. Amino acid sequence: CAIREGLGQPQHF.

This clone came up once. Germline is not matched at one junction end, which may reflect a read error. The chain links TRBV4-3 to TRBJ2-2; D gene ambiguous. CDR3 size: 13 residues. Germline CDR1 reads LGHNA; CDR2 reads YSLEER. The CDR3 DNA reads TGCGCCAGCAGGCAAGGATACGGCGGGGAGCTGTTTTTT. Amino acid sequence: CASRQGYGGELFF.

The chain couples TRBV23-1 to TRBJ1-1; D gene unclear. TRBV23-1 carries the ORF label, with uncertain function. CDR3 length equals 14 residues. Trimming left V 10 bases short and J 1 base short, with 16 bases between. This CDR3 is CATPSGKSNTEAFF. The CDR3 DNA is TGCGCCACCCCTTCGGGAAAGTCGAACACTGAAGCTTTCTTT.

The chain couples TRBV7-8 to TRBJ1-1; no reliable D call. The germline CDR1 and CDR2 sequences are SGHVS and FQNEAQ. V shed 2 bases and J shed 4 bases, with 11 bases lying between them. This CDR3 has 14 residues. CDR3 sequence reads: CASSLRGGSTEAFF. CDR3 nucleotides: TGTGCCAGCAGCTTACGGGGAGGTAGCACTGAAGCTTTCTTT.

This clone has more than one count but fewer than ten. The chain links TRBV7-2 to TRBJ1-6; D might be TRBD1 (6 bases). Germline lookup yields CDR1 SGHTA and CDR2 FQGNSA. The length of the CDR3 is 14 residues. The ends were cut back, 5 bases at V and 7 bases at J, with 12 bases in the middle. In DNA form, the CDR3 reads TGTGCCAGCAGCCCTGGACAGACGAATTCACCCCTCCACTTT. Its protein product is CASSPGQTNSPLHF.

V gene TRBV11-2 combines with J gene TRBJ2-3, with 7 bases matching TRBD1. Germline CDR1 and CDR2: SGHAT and FQNNGV. V gave up 5 bases and J gave up 14 bases; unmatched junction bases: 10. The length of the CDR3 is 12 residues. This CDR3 reads CASSRDRAIRYF. The CDR3 coding sequence is TGTGCCAGCAGCCGAGACAGGGCGATTAGGTATTTT.

The sample holds one count of this clone. The chain employs TRBV6-5 and TRBJ2-6, with TRBD1 matching 8 bases. The CDR3 covers 12 residues. Trimming cost V 5 bases and J 18 bases; bases outside gene matches: 9. Germline CDR1 reads MNHEY; CDR2 reads SVGAGI. CDR3: CASSRAGGFQTF. The CDR3 nucleotides are TGTGCCAGCAGTCGAGCAGGGGGCTTCCAGACTTTC.

The chain carries TRBV21-1 and TRBJ1-5. TRBV21-1 is listed as a pseudogene. The CDR3 has 15 amino acids. CDR3 loop: CASNSRGGVSQPQHF. The CDR3 region has the DNA TGTGCCAGCAATTCCCGGGGGGGGGTTTCTCAGCCCCAGCATTTT.

The rearrangement links TRBV2 to TRBJ1-5; D unresolved. V dropped 3 bases and J dropped 2 bases, with 8 bases sitting between them. Germline V gene lookup returns CDR1 SNHLY and CDR2 FYNNEI. This CDR3 has 14 residues. In DNA form, the CDR3 reads TGTGCCAGCAGTGAGAGGGAGGGCAATCAGCCCCAGCATTTT. As protein: CASSEREGNQPQHF.

The V and J genes are TRBV4-1 and TRBJ2-1, with 10 bases matching TRBD1. This CDR3 spans 16 amino acids. J was trimmed by 7 bases and V by 5 bases; bases with no gene match: 11. Germline V gene sequence: CDR1 MGHRA, CDR2 YSYEKL. The CDR3 protein is CASSWSRDRGGNEQFF. CDR3 nucleotides: TGCGCCAGCAGCTGGAGCCGGGACAGGGGCGGGAATGAGCAGTTCTTC.

The chain combines TRBV7-9 with TRBJ2-1; 8 nucleotides align to TRBD2. Per the germline V gene, CDR1 is SEHNR and CDR2 is FQNEAQ (reference sequence). J lost 9 bases, V lost 4 bases, and 11 bases had no gene match. CDR3 length equals 15 residues. The DNA of the CDR3 is TGTGCCAGCAGCTACCCGCGGGGGGATTCAGTTGAGCAGTTCTTC. Translating it yields CASSYPRGDSVEQFF.

V gene TRBV18 combines with J gene TRBJ2-1, with 9 bases fitting TRBD1. The CDR3 is 16 amino acids. Germline assignment: CDR1 KGHSH and CDR2 LQKENI. The V segment lost 3 bases and the J segment 2 bases; nucleotides outside the gene matches: 5. The CDR3 loop reads CASSPGQGRAYNEQFF. Written as DNA, the CDR3 is TGTGCCAGCTCACCGGGACAGGGACGGGCCTACAATGAGCAGTTCTTC.